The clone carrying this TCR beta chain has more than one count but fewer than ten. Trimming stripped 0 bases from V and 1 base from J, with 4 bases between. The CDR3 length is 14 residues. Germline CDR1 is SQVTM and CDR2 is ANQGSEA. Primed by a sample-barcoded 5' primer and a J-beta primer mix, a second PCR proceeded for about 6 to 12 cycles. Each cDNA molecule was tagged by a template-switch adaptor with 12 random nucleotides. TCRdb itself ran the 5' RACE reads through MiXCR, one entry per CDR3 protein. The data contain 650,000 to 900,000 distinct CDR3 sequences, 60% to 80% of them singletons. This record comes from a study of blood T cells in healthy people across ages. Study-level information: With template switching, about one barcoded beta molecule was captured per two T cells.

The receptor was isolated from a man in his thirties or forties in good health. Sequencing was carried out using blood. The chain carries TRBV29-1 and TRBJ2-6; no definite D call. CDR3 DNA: TGCAGCGTTGAAGAGTGGTCTGGGGCCAACGTCCTGACTTTC. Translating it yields CSVEEWSGANVLTF.